Given below is one T cell receptor beta chain in context. Antigen specificity is unknown. This entry is derived from a study of CD8 T cells in ankylosing spondylitis. Whole-study results and caveats: Characteristic of ankylosing spondylitis blood, it appeared, was a TCR beta motif comprising several highly homologous variants.

Quantitative 5'-RACE with molecular barcodes was used to make the TCR beta libraries. MiXCR was run by TCRdb on the 5' RACE reads, yielding one entry per CDR3 protein. The sample holds roughly 450,000 distinct CDR3 sequences, about 25% seen once. With V trimmed by 3 bases and J by 6 bases, 1 base remained unmatched. The CDR3 spans 13 residues. The specimen sequenced was blood, either unsorted or a sorted T cell fraction (not recorded which). This sequence originates from a male donor with ankylosing spondylitis. V gene TRBV12-3 or TRBV12-4 combines with J gene TRBJ2-4; TRBD1 matches 8 bases. The CDR3 nucleotides are TGTGCCAGCAGTTTCCAGGGGGCAAACATTCAGTACTTC. Translation gives CASSFQGANIQYF.